This T cell receptor beta chain was recovered during a study of T-cell memory formation after mild COVID-19 (dated by TCRdb to the early 2020s). Background for the entire study: TCR sequence clusters from the two donors were found to be largely donor specific. The cohort comprised two young, previously healthy adult volunteers, one female and one male. In two donors, T-cell clones that expanded and contracted after mild COVID-19 were followed by sequencing TCRalpha and TCRbeta repertoires longitudinally.

The sample was run on an Illumina NovaSeq 6000. TCRalpha and TCRbeta cDNA libraries were constructed by 5'RACE with constant-segment primers, with sample barcodes and unique molecular identifiers being introduced. Trizol reagent was used to extract RNA from every sample. Amplification of the libraries took two PCR steps, and the second step added a second sample barcode plus Illumina TruSeq adapters. Libraries were sequenced on an Illumina NovaSeq with 2 x 150 bp paired-end reads. Turning to the authors' computational methods: The reads were demultiplexed and collapsed into UMI-guided consensus sequences using migec v1.2.7. Using mixcr v2.1.11, UMI consensuses were aligned to TRA and TRB V and J templates and then assembled into clonotypes. A clonotype was counted as expanded or contracted only when both edgeR and NoisET called the clonotype significant, with the noise models trained on biological replicates. For edgeR calls, a false discovery rate-adjusted p below 0.01 and a log2 fold-change threshold of 1 were applied. As an exploratory analysis of dynamics, PCA with hierarchical clustering was applied to max-normalized trajectories of the 1000 most abundant clonotypes. The CD4 or CD8 phenotype of responding clones was assigned using the separately sequenced CD4+ and CD8+ repertoires. The public reads were run again by TCRdb, first through fastp at Q25 and then through MiXCR, and only productive beta chains were kept. One record per CDR3 amino acid sequence lists the most common genes and DNA. The V and J calls were not made by the authors but by TCRdb's processing. Within this sample are 550,000 to 700,000 distinct CDR3 sequences, with around 15% of them counted one time only. Roughly 8.2% of the sample goes to the ten largest clones.

The CDR3 goes from the cysteine to the phenylalanine over 13 residues. Left in the record is the CDR3 DNA by itself, 39 bases read in frame from the first base. The trim is 2 bases for V and 8 bases for J, with a gap of 12 bases between the germline ends. In regard to this clonotype: What antigen it recognizes has not been identified. Per-base qualities were not stored, and no clone one base away is much larger.

The paper as a whole reports these results and caveats: SARS-CoV-2 specificity was not confirmed for the second-wave clones peaking on day 37. Some responding clones were found in pre-infection memory, which suggests that pre-existing cross-reactive memory T cells took part in the SARS-CoV-2 response. The study covered only two mild cases, and larger cohorts including severe cases with pre-infection samples were considered necessary. Contracting CD4+ clones turned up mainly in the CM and EM memory subsets, whereas EMRA was where CD8+ clones were enriched. Clones contracting from day 15 to 85 had balanced CD4/CD8 phenotypes, while a second wave expanding from day 15 to 37 was biased towards CD4+.

PBMCs were isolated by Ficoll-Paque density gradient centrifugation. Sequencing was carried out using PBMCs or a T cell subset sorted from them (not recorded which). The V and J genes are TRBV12-3 or TRBV12-4 and TRBJ1-2; the D gene cannot be resolved reliably. The origin of this receptor is an adult woman who had mild COVID-19 (a few samples of this study predate the infection). The sample titles of this study are shuffled in the database, so cell type and time point are left out; the donor was told from shared clones. Here the CDR3 is given as CASSLSGRRGYTF. The DNA reads as follows: TGTGCCAGCAGTTTATCGGGCAGGAGGGGCTACACCTTC.